This T cell receptor (beta chain) was obtained from a study of blood T cell repertoires in COVID-19. Study overall: COVID-19 samples from acute and convalescent phases originated in the United States, Italy and Spain.

Enrolled during active infection, Seattle patients were then followed longitudinally. Authors' processing steps: Counts of nucleated cells, estimated from reference gene primer amplification, were obtained. Clones were read by immunoSEQ multiplex PCR, and TCRdb kept only the in-frame ones, dropping some. From that table come the V and J calls and clone size; the DNA was used to work out D and trimming. The sample lists more than 200,000 clones; around 84% were seen once. The CDR3 length is 16 residues. In germline, CDR1 is SGHNT, CDR2 YYREEE (reference sequence). Trimming cost V 0 bases and J 5 bases, with 17 bases left between them.

Sequenced input: peripheral blood. V is TRBV5-4 and J is TRBJ1-2; the D gene is possibly TRBD1 (5 bases). This TCR derives from a woman of 80 years or more with COVID-19, enrolled during active disease. Written as DNA, the CDR3 is TGTGCCAGCAGCTTGGCGCGGCAGGGAACGAGTTATGGCTACACCTTC. Translation gives CASSLARQGTSYGYTF.